This T cell receptor beta chain was sequenced for a study of vaccination effects on CD4 cells after COVID-19. In the study overall: The cohort was immunized with two doses of either the BNT162b2 or mRNA-1273 vaccine. Study-wide findings and caveats: Both infection-induced and vaccine-induced clones contracted markedly at late post-vaccination timepoints.

Antigen-specific CD4+ T cell clonotypes were called by their expansion after viral peptide-pool culture in ViraFEST. Scientists isolated CD4+ T cells after a roughly ten-day culture period ended. Nucleocapsid antibodies stayed negative before and after vaccination, showing no earlier SARS-CoV-2 infection. Cultures got half-medium changes with IL-2 on days 3 and 7. As regards this clone: Its antigen is as yet unknown.

This table comes from immunoSEQ multiplex PCR, and its TCRdb copy is limited to in-frame clones, with some not included. The data show about 55,000 clones, approximately 70% seen once. CDR1 is SGHRS and CDR2 is YFSETQ in the germline V gene. V lost 4 bases, J lost 5 bases, and 16 bases stayed unmatched. This CDR3 region has 17 residues. This clonotype was obtained from a human donor who received a COVID-19 vaccine. The sample in question was CD4+ T cells from PBMCs cultured with SARS-CoV-2 spike peptides, obtained before COVID-19 vaccination. The chain is built from TRBV5-1 and TRBJ2-5; TRBD2 aligns across 8 bases. The CDR3: CASSDGTRPGSWETQYF. The CDR3 nucleotides read TGCGCCAGCAGCGACGGGACTAGGCCCGGGTCGTGGGAGACCCAGTACTTC. Supplemented by reference TRBV5-1 and TRBJ2-5, the full variable domain reads KAGVTQTPRYLIKTRGQQVTLSCSPISGHRSVSWYQQTPGQGLQFLFEYFSETQRNKGNFPGRFSGRQFSNSRSEMNVSTLELGDSALYLCASSDGTRPGSWETQYFGPGTRLLVL.